A single sample gave rise to the 25 T cell receptor beta chains below, sequenced in a study of Graves' ophthalmopathy and Graves' hyperthyroidism. The sequenced template was RNA, covering the TCR beta CDR3 region. HTBI primers served in a first-round RT-PCR, which a second-round multiplex PCR followed. TCRdb ran MiXCR on the multiplex PCR reads and lists one entry per CDR3 protein. The table lists just over 400,000 distinct CDR3 sequences, roughly 20% of them singletons. The specimen sequenced was peripheral blood. These receptors were collected from a woman aged 18 to 35 with stable Graves' hyperthyroidism.

V usage is TRBV15 and J usage is TRBJ2-5, with D possibly matching TRBD1 (6 bases). The end of the DNA aligns better with TRBJ2-7, so the J call may be wrong. Per germline, CDR1 LNHNV and CDR2 YYDKDF (reference sequence). The CDR3 extends over 14 amino acids. This CDR3 is CATSRRDISYEQYF. CDR3 DNA sequence: TGTGCCACCAGCAGGAGGGACATCTCCTACGAGCAGTACTTC.

In its sample, this clonotype was seen many times. The chain employs TRBV20-1 and TRBJ1-1, with no clear D. This CDR3 comprises 14 residues. V lost 0 bases, J lost 1 base, and 9 bases lay in between. Germline V gene data show CDR1 as DFQATT and CDR2 as SNEGSKA (reference sequence). The CDR3 spells CSARDRARNTEAFF. DNA of the CDR3: TGCAGTGCTAGAGATAGGGCTCGGAACACTGAAGCTTTCTTT.

The chain employs TRBV28 and TRBJ1-6, with D unresolved. V was clipped by 2 bases and J by 0 bases, with 17 bases between them. This CDR3 has 19 residues. CDR1 is MDHEN and CDR2 is SYDVKM in the germline V gene. The CDR3 sequence is CASSLKAGVLSSYNSPLHF. The CDR3 DNA is TGTGCCAGCAGTTTAAAGGCGGGCGTCCTTAGCTCCTATAATTCACCCCTCCACTTT.

This clonotype was seen repeatedly, ten times or more. This rearrangement joins TRBV12-3 or TRBV12-4 to TRBJ1-1, with D possibly matching TRBD1 (5 bases). The V end lost 5 bases, the J end lost 5 bases, and 12 bases lay between the germline ends. The CDR3 runs 13 residues. The CDR3 DNA is TGTGCCAGCAGTCTCAACCGGGGGACTGAAGCTTTCTTT. Its protein is CASSLNRGTEAFF.

This clonotype was recorded at least ten times. The chain carries TRBV7-8 and TRBJ1-5; D gene uncertain. The CDR3 totals 16 residues. CDR1 is SGHVS, CDR2 FQNEAQ, per germline. Deletions cut 1 base from V and 5 bases from J, with 15 bases between. CDR3 coding DNA: TGTGCCAGCAGCTTAGTGGGCGGGCGGCGGGATCAGCCCCAGCATTTT. It yields the protein CASSLVGGRRDQPQHF.

This clonotype was counted many times. This chain joins TRBV7-2 and TRBJ2-7, with D hard to call. V was trimmed by 1 base and J by 5 bases, leaving 15 bases between them. The length of the CDR3 is 15 residues. Per germline, CDR1 SGHTA and CDR2 FQGNSA. The CDR3 is CASSLGVASINEQYF. In DNA form, the CDR3 reads TGTGCCAGCAGCTTAGGGGTGGCGAGCATCAACGAGCAGTACTTC.

This clonotype occurred many times. The chain couples TRBV30 to TRBJ1-1; D might be TRBD1 (6 bases). This CDR3 is built from 13 residues. V was cut by 0 bases and J by 7 bases, with 12 bases left in between. The V gene's germline CDR1 is GTSNPN and CDR2 SVGIG (reference sequence). Here the CDR3 DNA reads TGTGCCTGGAGTGTACAGGGAGCTGATGAAGCTTTCTTT. Translation gives CAWSVQGADEAFF.

This clonotype was observed many times. This chain joins TRBV12-5 and TRBJ2-4, with D uncertain. Germline CDR1 LGHNT, CDR2 FRNRAP. This CDR3 is built from 14 residues. Trimming removed 5 bases from V and 0 bases from J, with 8 bases in between. The CDR3 region is CASGPLVAKNIQYF. CDR3 nucleotide sequence: TGTGCTAGTGGTCCGTTAGTAGCCAAAAACATTCAGTACTTC.

In this sample, this clonotype turned up once. The rearrangement joins TRBV28 to TRBJ1-2; no definite D call. Germline lookup yields CDR1 MDHEN and CDR2 SYDVKM. V lost 5 bases, J lost 5 bases, and 15 bases lay in between. The CDR3 has 14 residues. The CDR3 nucleotides are TGTGCCAGCAGTCTCCCTGACAATCCTTATGGCTACACCTTC. It specifies CASSLPDNPYGYTF.

Of note for this clonotype: Given a much more abundant clone one base away, this may be a read error. The genes are TRBV5-6 and TRBJ2-7; 7 bases fit TRBD1. Germline V gene sequence: CDR1 SGHDT, CDR2 YYEEEE. This CDR3 is built from 16 residues. As DNA, the CDR3 is TGTGCCAGCAGCTTCCCCAGGGGGACACCCCGACACGAGCAGTGCTTC. It codes for CASSFPRGTPRHEQCF.

Ten or more counts support this clonotype. V and J are TRBV12-3 or TRBV12-4 and TRBJ1-1; TRBD1 might be the D (6 bases). This CDR3 comprises 14 residues. Trimming pared 2 bases from V and 4 bases from J, leaving 11 bases between. The CDR3 spells CASSLHRDRTEAFF. In DNA form, the CDR3 reads TGTGCCAGCAGTTTACACAGGGATCGCACTGAAGCTTTCTTT.

This clonotype was detected ten times or more. This sequence joins TRBV29-1 and TRBJ1-2; no clear D gene. CDR1 is SQVTM and CDR2 is ANQGSEA in the germline V gene. The CDR3 consists of 13 residues. Trimming took 3 bases from V and 0 from J, leaving 8 bases between them. The CDR3 DNA reads TGCAGCGTTGACGGGCAGACTAACTATGGCTACACCTTC. This sequence encodes CSVDGQTNYGYTF. The whole variable domain, remainder taken from reference TRBV29-1 and TRBJ1-2, is SAVISQKPSRDICQRGTSLTIQCQVDSQVTMMFWYRQQPGQSLTLIATANQGSEATYESGFVIDKFPISRPNLTFSTLTVSNMSPEDSSIYLCSVDGQTNYGYTFGSGTRLTVV.

This clonotype was observed many times. V and J are TRBV29-1 and TRBJ2-7; tentative D call: TRBD1 (5 bases). Germline V gene data show CDR1 as SQVTM and CDR2 as ANQGSEA. This CDR3 comprises 16 residues. V was clipped by 5 bases and J by 2 bases, with 22 bases between them. The DNA for the CDR3 is TGCAGCGTTTGGACACACAGGATGCCCTCCGCCTACGAGCAGTACTTC. Translating gives CSVWTHRMPSAYEQYF.

This clonotype occurred many times. V and J are TRBV9 and TRBJ2-7; D may be TRBD2 (6 bases). CDR3 size: 14 residues. The germline V and J ends were trimmed by 3 bases and 6 bases, with 16 bases remaining between them. The germline CDR1 and CDR2 sequences are SGDLS and YYNGEE. The CDR3 reads CASSGAGDSLEQYF. CDR3 DNA: TGTGCCAGCAGCGGAGCCGGGGACTCTCTCGAGCAGTACTTC.

The table lists this clonotype with a few counts. For the CDR3, the DNA is TGTGCCAGCAGGATACAGGGGGGGCCAAATCAGCCCCAGCATTTT. This gives the protein CASRIQGGPNQPQHF. This sequence joins TRBV6-1 and TRBJ1-5, with TRBD1 identical over 8 bases. The length of the CDR3 is 15 residues. Unmatched junction bases numbered 8, after V lost 6 bases and J lost 4 bases. CDR1 MNHNS and CDR2 SASEGT come from the germline V gene.

The chain carries TRBV24-1 and TRBJ2-5; weak D call: TRBD2 (6 bases). Germline V gene sequence: CDR1 KGHDR, CDR2 SFDVKD. Trimming removed 3 bases from V and 5 bases from J, with 15 bases in between. This CDR3 region has 15 residues. Here the CDR3 reads CATSDGTGVWETQYF. DNA for the CDR3: TGTGCCACCAGTGATGGAACGGGGGTGTGGGAGACCCAGTACTTC.

V is TRBV28 and J is TRBJ1-2; 11 bases align to TRBD1. The CDR3 totals 20 residues. CDR1 is MDHEN and CDR2 is SYDVKM in the germline V gene. V dropped 3 bases and J dropped 6; count of bases not matched to a gene: 21. The CDR3 DNA is TGTGCCAGCAGTTTTAATCTGGACGGGTTGGGACAGGGGGAGTTCGATGGCTACACCTTC. It yields the protein CASSFNLDGLGQGEFDGYTF.

In its sample, this clonotype was seen many times. The chain joins TRBV6-7 to TRBJ1-6; D is ambiguous. TRBV6-7 is assigned to the ORF class and has an uncertain function. This CDR3 has 17 amino acids. V was cut by 0 bases and J by 0 bases, with 9 bases left in between. As DNA, the CDR3 is TGTGCCAGCAGTTACTCGTGGGAGAGCTCCTATAATTCACCCCTCCACTTT. This sequence encodes CASSYSWESSYNSPLHF.

There are many counts of this clonotype. The CDR3 DNA reads as TGTGCCAGCAGCATTACAGCCTCTGGAAACACCATATATTTT. Translation: CASSITASGNTIYF. The J gene is TRBJ1-3, the V gene TRBV9; D not resolved. CDR1 and CDR2 (germline): SGDLS, YYNGEE. The CDR3 loop spans 14 amino acids. V gave up 4 bases and J gave up 0 bases, with 8 bases separating them.

The chain joins TRBV4-1 to TRBJ1-1; no firm D call. This CDR3 is 15 amino acids long. From germline, CDR1 is MGHRA and CDR2 YSYEKL. V was shortened by 0 bases and J by 2 bases, with 10 bases between the two germline ends. The CDR3 spells CASSQDHAPNTEAFF. As DNA, the CDR3 is TGCGCCAGCAGCCAAGATCACGCCCCAAACACTGAAGCTTTCTTT.

At least ten counts were recorded for this clonotype. This sequence joins TRBV19 and TRBJ1-2; 7 positions agree with TRBD1. The CDR3 length is 15 residues. J gave up 4 bases and V 6 bases, and 11 bases lay outside the gene matches. The germline gives CDR1 LNHDA, CDR2 SQIVND (reference sequence). CDR3 coding DNA: TGTGCCAGTAGCAACGACAGGGACCTAACCTATGGCTACACCTTC. Protein sequence: CASSNDRDLTYGYTF.

On this clonotype itself: A clone one base away is much larger, so this may be a read error. J is TRBJ2-2 and V is TRBV2; D might be TRBD2 (5 bases). The CDR3 has 14 residues. CDR1 SNHLY and CDR2 FYNNEI come from the germline V gene. The CDR3 here is CASSVRGSTGELCF. In DNA, the CDR3 is TGTGCCAGCAGTGTACGGGGATCCACCGGGGAGCTGTGTTTT.

This clonotype was counted between two and nine times. The rearrangement links TRBV11-2 to TRBJ1-2, with D hard to call. CDR1 and CDR2 (germline): SGHAT, FQNNGV. CDR3 size: 15 residues. Between the trimmed V and J ends, which lost 5 bases and 8 bases, there was a span of 21 bases. The CDR3 sequence is CASSPSLVSAPGYTF. The CDR3 DNA follows: TGTGCCAGCAGCCCGAGCTTAGTCTCCGCCCCCGGCTACACCTTC. Using reference TRBV11-2 and TRBJ1-2 for the parts outside the CDR3, the full variable domain is EAGVAQSPRYKIIEKRQSVAFWCNPISGHATLYWYQQILGQGPKLLIQFQNNGVVDDSQLPKDRFSAERLKGVDSTLKIQPAKLEDSAVYLCASSPSLVSAPGYTFGSGTRLTVV.

The table lists this clonotype with many counts. The chain is built from TRBV28 and TRBJ1-2; TRBD1 might be the D (5 bases). Germline assignment: CDR1 MDHEN and CDR2 SYDVKM. There are 15 residues in the CDR3. Trimming pared 5 bases from V and 0 bases from J, leaving 13 bases between. The CDR3 DNA sequence: TGTGCCAGCAGTCAAAGGGGCCTTTCTAACTATGGCTACACCTTC. Translated, it gives CASSQRGLSNYGYTF.

This clonotype was seen at least ten times. V and J are TRBV11-1 and TRBJ1-2; 10 bases agree with TRBD1. Trimming took 5 bases from V and 4 from J; bases not matched to a gene: 10. Per germline, CDR1 SGHAT and CDR2 FQDESV (reference sequence). This CDR3 has 16 residues. The CDR3 DNA follows: TGTGCCAGCAGCGGCCGGGACAGGGGATCACCCTATGGCTACACCTTC. Protein sequence: CASSGRDRGSPYGYTF.